This is a list of T cell receptor beta chains from one sample in a study of cytomegalovirus exposure and HLA in healthy donors. Profiled with immunoSEQ multiplex PCR; TCRdb holds only in-frame clones, not every one. This sample's table reports 90,000 to 120,000 clones. The specimen sequenced was PBMCs. These receptors originate from a man over 45 in good health and CMV-seronegative. Both conserved end residues are part of each CDR3. A D gene is named only where the DNA matches it firmly.

TRBV6-5	TRBJ1-1	NA	TGTGCCAGCAGGGGAGGGGGGAACACTGAAGCTTTCTTT	CASRGGGNTEAFF
TRBV5-4	TRBJ2-5	NA	TGTGCCAGCAGCTTTCCGTCAGTACAAGAGACCCAGTACTTC	CASSFPSVQETQYF
TRBV7-2	TRBJ1-5	NA	TGTGCCAGCAGCTTAGTAATAGCGGGTAATCAGCCCCAGCATTTT	CASSLVIAGNQPQHF
TRBV4-3	TRBJ2-7	NA	TGCGCCAGCAGCCAAGATCTGAGGGCAGGCTACGAGCAGTACTTC	CASSQDLRAGYEQYF
TRBV6-5	TRBJ2-5	NA	TGTGCCAGCAGTTACTACTCAGGGGAAGAGACCCAGTACTTC	CASSYYSGEETQYF
TRBV7-2	TRBJ1-1	NA	TGTGCCAGCAGCCCCTCACTTAGATTCGAAGCTTTCTTT	CASSPSLRFEAFF
TRBV6-5	TRBJ1-2	NA	TGTGCCAGCAGTCGGACCGAGGGCTCCAACTATGGCTACACCTTC	CASSRTEGSNYGYTF
TRBV5-1	TRBJ2-7	TRBD1	TGCGCCAGCAGGGAACAGGGGGCCTACGAGCAGTACTTC	CASREQGAYEQYF
TRBV18	TRBJ2-1	NA	TGTGCCAGCTCCGACAGCCCTATTGATTACAATGAGCAGTTCTTC	CASSDSPIDYNEQFF
TRBV7-2	TRBJ1-5	NA	TGTGCCAGCAGCTGGGGGGAGGGGAATCAGCCCCAGCATTTT	CASSWGEGNQPQHF
TRBV5-1	TRBJ2-7	NA	TGCGCCAGCAGCCGCGGCGGTACCCGGGACGAGCAGTACTTC	CASSRGGTRDEQYF
TRBV4-3	TRBJ2-4	TRBD2	TGCGCCAGTTCCTTAGGGGAGGGAAACATTCAGTACTTC	CASSLGEGNIQYF
TRBV7-2	TRBJ2-7	NA	TGTGCCAGCAGCCGGGTCTCCTACGAGCAGTACTTC	CASSRVSYEQYF
TRBV4-3	TRBJ2-3	NA	TGCGCCAGCAGCCAAGGCTGGGGAGGCCGAAACCCTCCAGATACGCAGTATTTT	CASSQGWGGRNPPDTQYF
TRBV19	TRBJ1-6	NA	TGTGCCAGTAGGCCGGACAGCACCTATAATTCACCCCTCCACTTT	CASRPDSTYNSPLHF
TRBV9	TRBJ1-1	NA	TGTGCCAGCAGCGTAGGCCAGGGAATAGGGAACACTGAAGCTTTCTTT	CASSVGQGIGNTEAFF
TRBV19	TRBJ1-1	NA	TGTGCCAGTACCATAGAGGGGCCCCCCGAAGCTTTCTTT	CASTIEGPPEAFF
TRBV9	TRBJ1-2	NA	TGTGCCAGCAGCGTAGGGCCAGGGGTTCAGTATAACTATGGCTACACCTTC	CASSVGPGVQYNYGYTF
TRBV6-5	TRBJ1-6	TRBD1	TGTGCCAGCAGGTTCAGACAGGGGGGCCCCCTCCACTTT	CASRFRQGGPLHF
TRBV28	TRBJ1-1	TRBD1	TGTGCCAGCCTCAAGCAGGGGGGAGAAGCTTTCTTT	CASLKQGGEAFF
TRBV7-2	TRBJ1-4	NA	TGTGCCAGCAGCTTTCAGGTACAAGGAGAAAAACTGTTTTTT	CASSFQVQGEKLFF
TRBV7-9	TRBJ2-1	NA	TGTGCCAGCAGCTTAAGTATGGGACAAGACTACAATGAGCAGTTCTTC	CASSLSMGQDYNEQFF
TRBV4-3	TRBJ2-2	NA	TGCGCCAGCAGCCCAAAGGGGGGGAGGGCCTCTAACACCGGGGAGCTGTTTTTT	CASSPKGGRASNTGELFF
TRBV25-1	TRBJ2-7	TRBD1	TGTGCCAGCAGTGGGGGACAGGGATACGAGCAGTACTTC	CASSGGQGYEQYF
TRBV7-2	TRBJ1-2	NA	TGTGCCAGCAGCTTAGGACAGCTAAACTATGGCTACACCTTC	CASSLGQLNYGYTF
TRBV19	TRBJ2-1	TRBD2	TGTGCCAGTAGTCCCCCCACGGGAGGGAATGAGCAGTTCTTC	CASSPPTGGNEQFF
TRBV4-3	TRBJ1-1	TRBD1	TGCGCCAGCAGCCAGACGGACAGGAGGAACACTGAAGCTTTCTTT	CASSQTDRRNTEAFF
TRBV7-9	TRBJ2-2	NA	TGTGCCAGCAGCTTATATCCCAGGGGCCAGAACACCGGGGAGCTGTTTTTT	CASSLYPRGQNTGELFF
TRBV7-2	TRBJ2-7	NA	TGTGCCAGCAGCCGCGGGGCGGATTCCTACGAGCAGTACTTC	CASSRGADSYEQYF
TRBV30	TRBJ2-3	TRBD1	TGTGCCTGCGGTGGGACAGGGCAGTATTTT	CACGGTGQYF
TRBV27	TRBJ1-2	NA	TGTGCCAGCAGTTTACGAGGGAATACTAATTATGGCTACACCTTC	CASSLRGNTNYGYTF
TRBV29-1	TRBJ1-2	NA	TGCAGCGTTACCCCCGGGACTTCCTATGGCTACACCTTC	CSVTPGTSYGYTF
TRBV7-2	TRBJ1-1	NA	TGTGCCAGCAGCCGCGGCTTCAACACTGAAGCTTTCTTT	CASSRGFNTEAFF
TRBV5-1	TRBJ2-5	NA	TGCGCCAGCAGCTTGGGGGGCCACAATATCCAGTACTTC	CASSLGGHNIQYF
TRBV7-3	TRBJ2-3	TRBD2	TGTGCCAGCAGCTTAACGAAATTGGGGACTAGCGGGACCGGAGATACGCAGTATTTT	CASSLTKLGTSGTGDTQYF
TRBV7-2	TRBJ1-3	NA	TGTGCCAGCAGCTTAGGGACAGTATTCTCTGGAAACACCATATATTTT	CASSLGTVFSGNTIYF
TRBV18	TRBJ2-7	NA	TGTGCCAGCTCACCATTATCCGGGTTAGCCTACGAGCAGTACTTC	CASSPLSGLAYEQYF
TRBV30	TRBJ1-4	TRBD1	TGTGCCTGGAGTGTAATTGGGACAGTGATGTTTTTT	CAWSVIGTVMFF
TRBV19	TRBJ2-2	NA	TGTGCCAGTACCCCCGGGGTCGGGGAGCTGTTTTTT	CASTPGVGELFF
TRBV5-3	TRBJ2-7	NA	TGTGCCAGAAGCTCCCTAACGAACAGGGAAACGAACGAGCAGTACTTC	CARSSLTNRETNEQYF
TRBV7-2	TRBJ1-1	NA	TGTGCCAGCAGCTTGCGGGACCGGAACACTGAAGCTTTCTTT	CASSLRDRNTEAFF
TRBV14	TRBJ1-2	TRBD1	TGTGCCAGCAGCCCGGACAGGAACTATGGCTACACCTTC	CASSPDRNYGYTF
TRBV2	TRBJ2-7	NA	TGTGCCAGCGCCACCGAGACCTACGAGCAGTACTTC	CASATETYEQYF
TRBV6-1	TRBJ1-1	TRBD1	TGTGCCAGCAGTGAAAAACCCAGGGGGGCCGGGAACACTGAAGCTTTCTTT	CASSEKPRGAGNTEAFF
TRBV19	TRBJ1-1	NA	TGTGCCAGTAGTTCCTCAGTGAACACTGAAGCTTTCTTT	CASSSSVNTEAFF
TRBV5-1	TRBJ2-1	TRBD2	TGCGCCAGCAGCCTAGGACTAGCGGGATTGGCCTACAATGAGCAGTTCTTC	CASSLGLAGLAYNEQFF
TRBV5-5	TRBJ1-2	TRBD1	TGTGCCAGCAGCTTGGGGGGACAGTTGGGTAACTATGGCTACACCTTC	CASSLGGQLGNYGYTF
TRBV10-3	TRBJ1-5	NA	TGTGCCATCAGTGAGGGCAGGGATCAGCCCCAGCATTTT	CAISEGRDQPQHF
TRBV5-1	TRBJ1-1	NA	TGCGCCAGCAGCTCCAATACAGGGACGAACACTGAAGCTTTCTTT	CASSSNTGTNTEAFF
TRBV4-1	TRBJ2-7	NA	TGCGCCAGCAGCCAAGATTCCGACAGGAACTACGAGCAGTACTTC	CASSQDSDRNYEQYF
TRBV5-1	TRBJ2-1	NA	TGCGCCAGCAGAGATTCGTTCAGCTCCTACAATGAGCAGTTCTTC	CASRDSFSSYNEQFF
TRBV7-6	TRBJ2-7	NA	TGTGCCAGCAGCTTAGGGGTGGGCAGCTCCTACGAGCAGTACTTC	CASSLGVGSSYEQYF
TRBV11-3	TRBJ2-5	TRBD2	TGTGCCAGCAGCTTAGAAGCTCGACTAGCGGGGGGAGAGACCCAGTACTTC	CASSLEARLAGGETQYF
TRBV5-1	TRBJ1-3	NA	TGCGCCAGCAGCTCGCCGGACAGAGATGGAAACACCATATATTTT	CASSSPDRDGNTIYF
TRBV19	TRBJ2-6	TRBD2	TGTGCCAGTAGTATCGTGCTAGCGGGGGGCTCTGGGGCCAACGTCCTGACTTTC	CASSIVLAGGSGANVLTF
TRBV18	TRBJ1-5	TRBD1	TGTGCCAGCTCACGACCGGGACAGAATCAGCCCCAGCATTTT	CASSRPGQNQPQHF
TRBV13	TRBJ1-2	TRBD1	TGTGCCAGCAGCTTCGGACAGGGGGTTCGGGGCTACACCTTC	CASSFGQGVRGYTF